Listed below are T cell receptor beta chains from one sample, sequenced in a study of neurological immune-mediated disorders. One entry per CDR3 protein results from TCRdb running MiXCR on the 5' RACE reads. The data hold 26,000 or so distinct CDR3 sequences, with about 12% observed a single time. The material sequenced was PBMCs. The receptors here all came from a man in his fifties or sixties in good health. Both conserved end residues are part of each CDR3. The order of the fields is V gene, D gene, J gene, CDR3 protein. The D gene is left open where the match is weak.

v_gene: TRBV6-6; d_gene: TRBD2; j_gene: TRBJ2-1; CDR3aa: CASSYERETYNEQFF
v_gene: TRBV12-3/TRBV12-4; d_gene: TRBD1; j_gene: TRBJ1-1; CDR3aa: CASSSGTGILNTEAFF
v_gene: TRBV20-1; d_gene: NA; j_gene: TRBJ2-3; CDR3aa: CSARGLGGDTQYF
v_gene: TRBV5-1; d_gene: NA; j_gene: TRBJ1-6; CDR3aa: CASSPTGGASSPLHF
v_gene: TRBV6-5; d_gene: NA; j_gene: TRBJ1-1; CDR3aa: CASSYQGAGNTEAFF
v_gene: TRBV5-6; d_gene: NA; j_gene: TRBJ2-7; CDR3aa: CASSLQLGLAYEQYF
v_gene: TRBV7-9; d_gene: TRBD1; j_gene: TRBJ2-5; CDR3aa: CASSLTGAVETQYF
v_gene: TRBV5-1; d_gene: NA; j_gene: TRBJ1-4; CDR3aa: CASSLGPPSGANEKLFF
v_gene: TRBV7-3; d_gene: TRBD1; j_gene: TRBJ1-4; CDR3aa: CASSLDRDRDEKLFF
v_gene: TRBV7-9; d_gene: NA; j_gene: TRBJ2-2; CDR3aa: CASSLGLTGGDTGELFF
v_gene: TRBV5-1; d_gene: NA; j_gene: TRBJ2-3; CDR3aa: CASSSLGQFGRSTQYF
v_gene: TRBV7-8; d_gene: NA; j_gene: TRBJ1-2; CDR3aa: CASSPQATWGYTF
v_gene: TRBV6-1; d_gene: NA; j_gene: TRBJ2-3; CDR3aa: CASSNTGPDTQYF
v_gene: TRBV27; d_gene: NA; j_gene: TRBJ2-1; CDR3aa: CASSGARAYNEQFF
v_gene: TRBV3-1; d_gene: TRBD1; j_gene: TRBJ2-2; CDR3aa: CASSQGNRGTNTGELFF
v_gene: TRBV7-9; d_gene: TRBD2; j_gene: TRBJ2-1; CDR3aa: CASSPGPSGSKSGYNEQFF
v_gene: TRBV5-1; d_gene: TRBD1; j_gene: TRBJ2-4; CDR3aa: CASSYTGVPKNIQYF
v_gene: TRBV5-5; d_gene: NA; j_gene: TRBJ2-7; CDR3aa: CASSFYICSAPPGGGVTYEQYF
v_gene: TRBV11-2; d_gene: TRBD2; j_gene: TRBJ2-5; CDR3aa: CASSLLGLAQETQYF
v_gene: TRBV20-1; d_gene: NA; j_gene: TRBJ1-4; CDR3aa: CSATNRLLLEKLFF
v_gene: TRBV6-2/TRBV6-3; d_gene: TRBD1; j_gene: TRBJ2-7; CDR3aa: CASSGSTGPGHEQYF
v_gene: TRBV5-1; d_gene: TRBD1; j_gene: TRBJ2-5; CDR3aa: CASSRDRGETQYF
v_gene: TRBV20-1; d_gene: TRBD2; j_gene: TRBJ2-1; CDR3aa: CSARGQLAGGLGEQFF
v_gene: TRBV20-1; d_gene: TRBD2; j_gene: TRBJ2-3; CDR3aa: CSGTSGPSTDTQYF